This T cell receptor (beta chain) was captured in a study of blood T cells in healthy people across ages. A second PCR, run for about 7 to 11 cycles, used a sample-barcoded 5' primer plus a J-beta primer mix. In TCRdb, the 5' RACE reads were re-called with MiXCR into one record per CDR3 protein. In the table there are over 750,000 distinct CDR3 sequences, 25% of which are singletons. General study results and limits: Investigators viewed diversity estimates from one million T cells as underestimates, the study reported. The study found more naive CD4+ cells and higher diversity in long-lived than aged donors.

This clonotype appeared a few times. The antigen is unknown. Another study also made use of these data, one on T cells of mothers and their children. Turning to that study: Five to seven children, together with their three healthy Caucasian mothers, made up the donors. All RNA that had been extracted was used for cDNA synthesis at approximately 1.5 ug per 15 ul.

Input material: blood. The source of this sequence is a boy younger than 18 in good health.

The CDR3 loop reads CASSEVNQETQYF. The CDR3 DNA sequence: TGTGCCAGCAGTGAGGTGAACCAAGAGACCCAGTACTTC. This chain joins TRBV25-1 and TRBJ2-5; D unresolved. This CDR3 region has 13 residues. V was pared by 3 bases and J by 0 bases, with 5 bases between. Germline CDR1 and CDR2: MGHDK and SYGVNS.